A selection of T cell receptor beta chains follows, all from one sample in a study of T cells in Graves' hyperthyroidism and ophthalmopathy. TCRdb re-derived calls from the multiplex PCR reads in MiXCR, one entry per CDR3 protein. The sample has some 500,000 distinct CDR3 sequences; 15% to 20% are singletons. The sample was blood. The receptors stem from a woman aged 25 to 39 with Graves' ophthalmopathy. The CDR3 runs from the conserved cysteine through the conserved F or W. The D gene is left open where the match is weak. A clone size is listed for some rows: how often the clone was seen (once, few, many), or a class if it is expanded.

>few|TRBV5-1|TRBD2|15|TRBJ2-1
TGCGCCAGCAGCTTAACTAGCGGGAGCGGCCCTGAGCAGTTCTTC
CASSLTSGSGPEQFF
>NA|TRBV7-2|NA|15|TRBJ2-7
TGTGCCAGCAGCTTAGAGGCAGGGGTTCCCTACGAGCAGTACTTC
CASSLEAGVPYEQYF
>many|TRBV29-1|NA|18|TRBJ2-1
TGCAGCGTTGAAGAGGGGGGACTGGGACTCCAAAGTTGGAATGAGCAGTTCTTC
CSVEEGGLGLQSWNEQFF
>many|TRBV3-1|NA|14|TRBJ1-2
TGTGCCAGCAGCCCTACTGGGGGGAGCTATGGCTACACCTTC
CASSPTGGSYGYTF
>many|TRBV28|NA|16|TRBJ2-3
TGTGCCAGCACCCTGGGGACCCTCTTTAGCACAGATACGCAGTATTTT
CASTLGTLFSTDTQYF
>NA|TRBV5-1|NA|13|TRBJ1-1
TGCGCCAGCAGCTCCCAGGGAGGCACTGTAGCTTTCTTT
CASSSQGGTVAFF
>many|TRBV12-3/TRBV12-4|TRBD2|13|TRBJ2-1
TGTGCCAGCAGCTCCCTTAGCGGGAGTGAGCAGTTCTTC
CASSSLSGSEQFF
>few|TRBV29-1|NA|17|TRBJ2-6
TGCAGCGTTGTGTCCCGGAACGGAGGCTCTGGGGCCAACGTCCTGACTTTC
CSVVSRNGGSGANVLTF
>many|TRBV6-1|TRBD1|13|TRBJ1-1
TGTGCCAGCAGGGACGGACAGGGGGCTAAGGCTTTCTTT
CASRDGQGAKAFF
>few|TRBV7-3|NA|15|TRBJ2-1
TGTGCCAGCAGTTCTACAGGGCAATACTACAATGAGCAGTTCTTC
CASSSTGQYYNEQFF
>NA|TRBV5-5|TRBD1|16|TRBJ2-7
TGTGCCAGCAGCTTGGTGGGACAGGGGAGCTCCTACGAGCAGTACTTC
CASSLVGQGSSYEQYF
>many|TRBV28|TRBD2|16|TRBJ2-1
TGTGCCAGCAGTCTCCTACTAGCGGGAGAGGATAATGAGCAGTTCTTC
CASSLLLAGEDNEQFF
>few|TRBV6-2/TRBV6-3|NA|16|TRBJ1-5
TGTGCCAGCAGTTCTCCCAGGGCGGTTAGCAATCAGCCCCAGCATTTT
CASSSPRAVSNQPQHF
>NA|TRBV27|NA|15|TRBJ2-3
TGTGCCAGCAGTCTCGGGTGGACTAGCACAGATACGCAGTATTTT
CASSLGWTSTDTQYF
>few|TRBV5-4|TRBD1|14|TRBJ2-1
TGTGCCAGCAGCTTGGCCGGGACAGAGGATGAGCAGTTCTTC
CASSLAGTEDEQFF
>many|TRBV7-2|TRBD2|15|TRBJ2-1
TGTGCCAGCAGCTTAACTAGCGGAGCCTACAATGAGCAGTTCTTC
CASSLTSGAYNEQFF
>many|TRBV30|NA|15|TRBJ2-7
TGTGCCTGGAGTGTTGGTCTTGGCGGAACCTACGAGCAGTACTTC
CAWSVGLGGTYEQYF
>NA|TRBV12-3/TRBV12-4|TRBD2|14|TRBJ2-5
TGTACCAGCAGTGGCCTAGCGGGAGAAGAGACCCAGTACTTC
CTSSGLAGEETQYF
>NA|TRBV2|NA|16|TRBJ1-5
TGTGCCAGCAGTGAGATTGGGCAGGTCCTCAATCAGCCCCAGCATTTT
CASSEIGQVLNQPQHF
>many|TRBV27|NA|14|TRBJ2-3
TGTGCCAGCAGTTTTCTGCCATCCACAGATACGCAGTATTTT
CASSFLPSTDTQYF
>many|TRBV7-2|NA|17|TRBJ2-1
TGTGCCAGCAGCGCCCGACCGGGACCAAGCTCCTACAATGAGCAGTTCTTC
CASSARPGPSSYNEQFF
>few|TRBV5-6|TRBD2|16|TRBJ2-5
TGTGCCAGCAGAGTTACCGGGACTAGCGGGACTGAGACCCAGTACTTC
CASRVTGTSGTETQYF
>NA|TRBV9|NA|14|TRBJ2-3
TGTGCCAGCAGCGTAGGTCAAGGAGCAGATACGCAGTATTTT
CASSVGQGADTQYF
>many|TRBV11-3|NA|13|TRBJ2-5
TGTGCCAGCAGCTTATTTACTAAAGAGACCCAGTACTTC
CASSLFTKETQYF
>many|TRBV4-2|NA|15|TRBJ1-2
TGTGCCAGCAGCCAAGATCCCCGACACCCTTATGGCTACACCTTC
CASSQDPRHPYGYTF
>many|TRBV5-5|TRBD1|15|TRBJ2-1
TGTGCCAGCAGCCTTTCTGCACAGGGGGCACACGAGCAGTTCTTC
CASSLSAQGAHEQFF
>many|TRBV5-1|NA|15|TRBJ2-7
TGCGCCAGCAGTTTTTTCGGGACCTCATCCTACGAGCAGTACTTC
CASSFFGTSSYEQYF
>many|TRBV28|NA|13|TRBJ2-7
TGTGCCAGCAGTTGGGACGGGCGGGACGAGCAGTACTTC
CASSWDGRDEQYF
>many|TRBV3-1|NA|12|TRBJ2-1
TGTGCCAGCAGCCCCCTCGGGCGGGAGCAGTTCTTC
CASSPLGREQFF
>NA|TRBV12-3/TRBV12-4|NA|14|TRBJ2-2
TGTGCCAGCAGTTGGGGCAGGAACACCGGGGAGCTGTTTTTT
CASSWGRNTGELFF
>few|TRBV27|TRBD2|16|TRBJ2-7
TGTGCCAGCAGTTTCGGACTAGCGGGAGCTTTCGTAGAGCAGTACTTC
CASSFGLAGAFVEQYF
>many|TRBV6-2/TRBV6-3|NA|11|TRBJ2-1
TGTGCCAGCAGTTTCTACAATGAGCAGTTCTTC
CASSFYNEQFF
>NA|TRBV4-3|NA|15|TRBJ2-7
TGCGCCAGCAGCCAAGATGCAGAAGGGTCCTACGAGCAGTACTTC
CASSQDAEGSYEQYF
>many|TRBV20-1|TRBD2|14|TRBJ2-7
TGCAGTGCTAGAGCGAGTAGCGGGAACTACGAGCAGTACTTC
CSARASSGNYEQYF
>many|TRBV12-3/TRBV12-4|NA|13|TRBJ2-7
TGTGCCAGCTCCTACAGCGGAATCTACGAGCAGTACTTC
CASSYSGIYEQYF
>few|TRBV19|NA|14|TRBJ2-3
TGTGCCAGTACCCTCGCCGCGTACTCAGATACGCAGTATTTT
CASTLAAYSDTQYF
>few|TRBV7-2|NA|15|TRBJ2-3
TGTGCCAGCAACATTATGGGGGGCAGGACAGATACGCAGTATTTT
CASNIMGGRTDTQYF
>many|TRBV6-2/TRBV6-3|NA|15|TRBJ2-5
TGTGCCAGCAGTTACTGGCAGGGGTTAAAGGAGACCCAGTACTTC
CASSYWQGLKETQYF
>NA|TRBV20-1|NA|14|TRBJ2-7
TGCAGTGCTGCTGGGCCAGGGAGGTCCTACGAGCAGTACTTC
CSAAGPGRSYEQYF
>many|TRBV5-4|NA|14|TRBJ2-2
TGTGCCAGCAGCTCCCGGGAAGGCACCGGGGAGCTGTTTTTT
CASSSREGTGELFF
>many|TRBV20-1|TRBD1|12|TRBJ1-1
TGCAGTGCTAGCGGTCGGACAGGGGGAGCTTTCTTT
CSASGRTGGAFF
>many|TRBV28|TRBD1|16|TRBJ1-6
TGTGCCAGCAGTCTCCGGACAGGGGGCAATAATTCACCCCTCCACTTT
CASSLRTGGNNSPLHF
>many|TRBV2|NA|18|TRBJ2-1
TGTGCCAGCAGTGACCTCTTACTAGCCCTTCGAAACTACAATGAGCAGTTCTTC
CASSDLLLALRNYNEQFF
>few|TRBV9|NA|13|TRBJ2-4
TGTGCCAGCAGCGTAGACAGCGTGGACATTCAGTACTTC
CASSVDSVDIQYF